These 19 T cell receptor beta chains originate from one sample sequenced in a study of siplizumab effects on memory and regulatory T cells. TCRdb's copy holds only in-frame clones and misses some; the assay was immunoSEQ multiplex PCR. The sample lists fewer than 120,000 clones; approximately 92% were seen once. Sequenced: CD4+ T cells sorted from blood. The receptors come from a human donor in good health.

V and J are TRBV5-4 and TRBJ1-2; 7 bases are a match to TRBD1. CDR1 is SGHNT, CDR2 YYREEE, per germline (reference sequence). This CDR3 has 13 residues. With 3 bases clipped from V and 3 bases from J, the junction kept 2 bases outside the gene matches. CDR3 nucleotide sequence: TGTGCCAGCAGCTGGGGGACAGACTATGGCTACACCTTC. Its translation: CASSWGTDYGYTF.

V usage is TRBV19 and J usage is TRBJ1-1; D is possibly TRBD1 (6 bases). The V and J ends lost 4 bases and 4 bases respectively, with 19 bases between them. Per the germline V gene, CDR1 is LNHDA and CDR2 is SQIVND (reference sequence). This CDR3 has 16 residues. The CDR3 loop reads CASSTEGGVSGTEAFF. Here the CDR3 DNA reads TGTGCCAGTAGTACAGAGGGGGGGGTCAGCGGCACTGAAGCTTTCTTT.

J is TRBJ2-5 and V is TRBV7-6; D is ambiguous. Per the germline V gene, CDR1 is SGHVS and CDR2 is FNYEAQ. The CDR3 totals 12 residues. Trimming removed 5 bases from V and 0 bases from J, with 4 bases in between. This chain's CDR3 is CASSPHQETQYF. The CDR3 nucleotides read TGTGCCAGCAGCCCCCACCAAGAGACCCAGTACTTC.

This clone came up a few times. The chain is built from TRBV27 and TRBJ2-7; tentative D call: TRBD2 (5 bases). The germline V gene has CDR1 MNHEY and CDR2 SMNVEV (reference sequence). V lost 5 bases, J lost 12 bases, and 23 bases lay in between. The CDR3 consists of 14 residues. CDR3: CASSDQNRGQPAYF. CDR3 coding DNA: TGTGCCAGCAGTGATCAAAACCGAGGGCAGCCTGCGTACTTC.

The J gene is TRBJ2-5, the V gene TRBV5-1; 9 bases agree with TRBD2. J gave up 5 bases and V 0 bases, and 5 bases lay outside the gene matches. Germline V CDR1 and CDR2: SGHRS, YFSETQ. This CDR3 has 15 amino acids. This CDR3 is CASSLGAGGSETQYF. The CDR3 bases are TGCGCCAGCAGCTTGGGAGCGGGGGGCAGTGAGACCCAGTACTTC.

The table lists this clone with a count of one. The J gene is TRBJ1-6, the V gene TRBV30, with D possibly TRBD1 on 5 matching bases. Germline CDR1 is GTSNPN and CDR2 is SVGIG (reference sequence). The CDR3 is made up of 15 amino acids. V gave up 0 bases and J gave up 15 bases, with 21 bases separating them. CDR3 in DNA: TGTGCCTGGAGTGTACCAAAAAGGGACGGGCGTGTCCTCCACTTT. Its protein product is CAWSVPKRDGRVLHF.

V and J are TRBV6-6 and TRBJ1-1; a weak D match, TRBD1 (6 bases). This CDR3 comprises 14 residues. The ends were cut back, 4 bases at V and 3 bases at J, with 12 bases in the middle. CDR1 and CDR2 (germline): MNHNY, SVGAGI (reference sequence). CDR3 in DNA: TGTGCCAGCAGTTCGCGGGGGGCGGACACTGAAGCTTTCTTT. It encodes CASSSRGADTEAFF.

The V call is TRBV6-4, the J call TRBJ2-4; D remains ambiguous. CDR3 size: 16 residues. The ends were cut back, 5 bases at V and 0 bases at J, with 14 bases in the middle. Germline CDR1 and CDR2: MRHNA and SNTAGT. The CDR3: CASSLRRRLAKNIQYF. The CDR3 DNA reads TGTGCCAGCAGTTTGAGACGGCGTCTAGCCAAAAACATTCAGTACTTC.

The V and J genes are TRBV4-1 and TRBJ2-5, with D perhaps TRBD2 (5 bases). With 0 bases removed from V and 5 bases from J, the gap between germline ends came to 10 bases. The CDR3 is made up of 14 amino acids. The germline CDR1 and CDR2 sequences are MGHRA and YSYEKL. The CDR3 DNA follows: TGCGCCAGCAGCCAAGAACGGCAGCGGGAGACCCAGTACTTC. Amino acids: CASSQERQRETQYF.

The genes are TRBV14 and TRBJ2-3, with D tentatively TRBD1 (6 bases). The V gene's germline CDR1 is SGHDN and CDR2 FVKESK. The CDR3 extends over 18 amino acids. V dropped 1 base and J dropped 5 bases, with 22 bases sitting between them. The CDR3 protein is CASSQVVWRTAVQDTQYF. The CDR3, as DNA: TGTGCCAGCAGCCAAGTCGTGTGGCGGACAGCAGTTCAAGATACGCAGTATTTT.

This rearrangement joins TRBV11-2 to TRBJ1-4, with a weak D call TRBD1 (6 bases). Trimming removed 5 bases at V and 10 bases at J, with 17 bases between. Germline assignment: CDR1 SGHAT and CDR2 FQNNGV. The CDR3 extends over 14 amino acids. As DNA, the CDR3 is TGTGCCAGCAGCCTTGCAGGGGAGGGAGGAAAACTGTTTTTT. Residues: CASSLAGEGGKLFF.

This clone was counted a few times. The chain combines TRBV6-5 with TRBJ1-5; 8 nucleotides match TRBD1. CDR1 and CDR2 (germline): MNHEY, SVGAGI. The CDR3 is 13 residues long. Losses at the gene ends were 6 bases for V and 2 bases for J; bases not matched to a gene: 0. The chain's CDR3 is CASRDRGNQPQHF. The CDR3 DNA is TGTGCCAGCAGGGACAGGGGCAATCAGCCCCAGCATTTT.

The V call is TRBV7-8, the J call TRBJ2-5, with D unresolved. Per germline, CDR1 SGHVS and CDR2 FQNEAQ. The CDR3 runs 12 residues. V was pared by 1 base and J by 2 bases, with 2 bases between. CDR3 amino acids: CASSLGQETQYF. Here the CDR3 DNA reads TGTGCCAGCAGCTTAGGACAAGAGACCCAGTACTTC.

The rearrangement uses TRBV7-9 and TRBJ1-3; D unresolved. V was cut by 0 bases and J by 0 bases, with 9 bases left in between. The CDR3 spans 16 residues. Looked up from germline, CDR1 is SEHNR and CDR2 is FQNEAQ (reference sequence). CDR3 loop: CASSLALASSGNTIYF. The CDR3 DNA is TGTGCCAGCAGCTTAGCATTGGCCTCCTCTGGAAACACCATATATTTT.

The V call is TRBV5-6, the J call TRBJ1-4; D may be TRBD1 (5 bases). Germline lookup yields CDR1 SGHDT and CDR2 YYEEEE. CDR3 size: 15 residues. The germline V and J ends were trimmed by 0 bases and 6 bases, with 12 bases remaining between them. The CDR3 nucleotides read TGTGCCAGCAGCTTGGAGTCAGGGAGAGATGAAAAACTGTTTTTT. Translation gives CASSLESGRDEKLFF.

The V gene is TRBV18, the J gene TRBJ2-2; TRBD1 might be the D (6 bases). The CDR3 contains 14 residues. V lost 3 bases, J lost 5 bases, and 10 bases lay in between. Germline V gene data show CDR1 as KGHSH and CDR2 as LQKENI. CDR3 DNA: TGTGCCAGCTCACCGGACAGCTATACCGGGGAGCTGTTTTTT. Translating it yields CASSPDSYTGELFF.

V usage is TRBV2 and J usage is TRBJ2-3, with D perhaps assigned TRBD1 or TRBD2 (6 bases each). The CDR3 is 15 residues long. V lost 6 bases to trimming and J lost 3 bases, with 16 bases between them. CDR1 and CDR2 (germline): SNHLY, FYNNEI. For the CDR3, the DNA is TGTGCCAGCAGCGAGGGGGTGGGGAGGACAGATACGCAGTATTTT. This gives the protein CASSEGVGRTDTQYF.

The rearrangement uses TRBV18 and TRBJ2-5; D remains unclear. The germline CDR1 and CDR2 sequences are KGHSH and LQKENI. There are 11 residues in the CDR3. Trimming removed 6 bases from V and 5 bases from J, with 7 bases in between. CDR3 in DNA: TGTGCCAGCTCTTTCGAGGAGACCCAGTACTTC. Its translation: CASSFEETQYF.

J is TRBJ1-2 and V is TRBV11-2; TRBD1 might be the D (6 bases). The CDR3 sequence is 12 residues long. Germline CDR1 and CDR2: SGHAT and FQNNGV. V was shortened by 11 bases and J by 8 bases, with 18 bases between the two germline ends. CDR3 bases: TGTGCCGCTGGGACACCCGAGGGGGGCTACACCTTC. Translation gives CAAGTPEGGYTF.